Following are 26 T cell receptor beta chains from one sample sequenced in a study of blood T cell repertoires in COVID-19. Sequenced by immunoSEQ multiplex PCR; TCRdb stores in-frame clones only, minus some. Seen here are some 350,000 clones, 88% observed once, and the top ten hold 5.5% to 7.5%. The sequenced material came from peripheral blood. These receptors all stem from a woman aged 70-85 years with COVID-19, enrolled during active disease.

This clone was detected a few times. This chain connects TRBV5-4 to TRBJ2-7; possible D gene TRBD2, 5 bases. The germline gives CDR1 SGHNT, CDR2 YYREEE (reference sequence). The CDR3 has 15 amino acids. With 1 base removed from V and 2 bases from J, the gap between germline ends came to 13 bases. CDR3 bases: TGTGCCAGCAGCTTGCCGAGGGTTGGCCCCTACGAGCAGTACTTC. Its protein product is CASSLPRVGPYEQYF.

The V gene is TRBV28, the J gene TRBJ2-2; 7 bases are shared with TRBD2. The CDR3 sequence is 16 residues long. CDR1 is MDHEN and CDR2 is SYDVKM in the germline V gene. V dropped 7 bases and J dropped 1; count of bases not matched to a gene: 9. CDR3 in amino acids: CASMLDGGRNTGELFF. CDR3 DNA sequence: TGTGCCAGCATGTTGGACGGGGGGAGGAACACCGGGGAGCTGTTTTTT.

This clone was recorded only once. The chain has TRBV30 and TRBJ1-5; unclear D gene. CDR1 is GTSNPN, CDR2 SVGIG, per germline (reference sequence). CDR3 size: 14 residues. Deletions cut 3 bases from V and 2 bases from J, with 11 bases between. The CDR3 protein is CAWSPTSGNQPQHF. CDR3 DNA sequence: TGTGCCTGGAGCCCCACGAGTGGCAATCAGCCCCAGCATTTT. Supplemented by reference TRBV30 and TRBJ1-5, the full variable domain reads SQTIHQWPATLVQPVGSPLSLECTVEGTSNPNLYWYRQAAGRGLQLLFYSVGIGQISSEVPQNLSASRPQDRQFILSSKKLLLSDSGFYLCAWSPTSGNQPQHFGDGTRLSIL.

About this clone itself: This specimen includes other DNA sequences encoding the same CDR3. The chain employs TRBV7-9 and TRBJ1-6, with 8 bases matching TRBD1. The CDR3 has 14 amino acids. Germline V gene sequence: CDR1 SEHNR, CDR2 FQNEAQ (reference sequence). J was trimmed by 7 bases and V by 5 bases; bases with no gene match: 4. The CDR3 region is CASSPDRGNSPLHF. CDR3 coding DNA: TGTGCCAGCAGCCCCGACAGGGGAAATTCACCCCTCCACTTT.

The DNA for the CDR3 is TGTGCCAGCAGCAAAGATAGGGGTCATCAGCCCCAGCATTTT. Translating gives CASSKDRGHQPQHF. The rearrangement links TRBV21-1 to TRBJ1-5; the table names TRBD1, a call not compared with the DNA. TRBV21-1 is shown as a pseudogene. The CDR3 is 14 amino acids.

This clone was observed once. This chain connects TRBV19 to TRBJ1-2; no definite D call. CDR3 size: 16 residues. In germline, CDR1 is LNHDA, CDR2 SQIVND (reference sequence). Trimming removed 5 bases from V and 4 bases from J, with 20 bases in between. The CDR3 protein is CASSSPTAGRSYGYTF. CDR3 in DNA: TGTGCCAGTAGTTCCCCCACGGCAGGCCGTTCCTATGGCTACACCTTC.

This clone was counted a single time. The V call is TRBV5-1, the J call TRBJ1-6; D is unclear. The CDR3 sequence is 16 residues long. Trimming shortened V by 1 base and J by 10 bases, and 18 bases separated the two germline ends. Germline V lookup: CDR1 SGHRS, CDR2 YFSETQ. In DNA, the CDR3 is TGCGCCAGCAGCTTGAGGGCGGCGCGGGCGTGGTCACCCCTCCACTTT. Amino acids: CASSLRAARAWSPLHF.

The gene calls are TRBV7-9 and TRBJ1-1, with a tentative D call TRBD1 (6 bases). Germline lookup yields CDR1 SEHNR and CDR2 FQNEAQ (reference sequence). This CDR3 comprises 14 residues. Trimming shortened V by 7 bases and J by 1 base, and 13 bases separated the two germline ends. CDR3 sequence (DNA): TGTGCCAGCACCCAGGGGCAGGCGAACACTGAAGCTTTCTTT. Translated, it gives CASTQGQANTEAFF.

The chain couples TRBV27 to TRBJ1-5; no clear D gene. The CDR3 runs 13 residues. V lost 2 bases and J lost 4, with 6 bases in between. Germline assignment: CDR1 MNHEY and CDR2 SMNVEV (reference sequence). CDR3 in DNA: TGTGCCAGCAGTTTAGGCACAAATCAGCCCCAGCATTTT. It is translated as CASSLGTNQPQHF.

This CDR3 reads CASTPQGASNEQYF. The CDR3 coding sequence is TGTGCCAGCACCCCCCAGGGGGCCAGTAACGAGCAGTACTTC. V is TRBV7-2 and J is TRBJ2-7; 8 bases are a match to TRBD1. The CDR3 length is 14 residues. Trimming took 7 bases from V and 5 from J; bases not matched to a gene: 10. In germline, CDR1 is SGHTA, CDR2 FQGNSA.

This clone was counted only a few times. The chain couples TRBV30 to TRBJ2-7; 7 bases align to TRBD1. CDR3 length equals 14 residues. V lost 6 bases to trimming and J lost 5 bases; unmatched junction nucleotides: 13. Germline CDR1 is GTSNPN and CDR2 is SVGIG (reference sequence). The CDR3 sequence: CACRGAEGGHEQYF. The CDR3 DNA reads TGTGCCTGTCGAGGGGCAGAAGGGGGCCACGAGCAGTACTTC.

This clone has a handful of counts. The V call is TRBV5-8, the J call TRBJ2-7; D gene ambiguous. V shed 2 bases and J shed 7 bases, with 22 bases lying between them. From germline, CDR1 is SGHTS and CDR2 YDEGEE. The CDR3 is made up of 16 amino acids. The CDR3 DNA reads TGTGCCAGCAGCTTACCGCTAACCCAACCTATTTCGGAGCAGTACTTC. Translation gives CASSLPLTQPISEQYF. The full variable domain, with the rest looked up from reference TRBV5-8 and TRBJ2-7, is EAGVTQSPTHLIKTRGQQATLRCSPISGHTSVYWYQQALGLGLQFLLWYDEGEERNRGNFPPRFSGRQFPNYSSELNVNALELEDSALYLCASSLPLTQPISEQYFGPGTRLTVT.

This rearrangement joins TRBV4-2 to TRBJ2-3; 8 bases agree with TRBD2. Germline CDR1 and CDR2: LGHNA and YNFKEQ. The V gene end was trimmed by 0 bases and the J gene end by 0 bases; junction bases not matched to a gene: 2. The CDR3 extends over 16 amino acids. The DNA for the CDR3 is TGTGCCAGCAGCCAAGACGAGCGGGGGAGCACAGATACGCAGTATTTT. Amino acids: CASSQDERGSTDTQYF.

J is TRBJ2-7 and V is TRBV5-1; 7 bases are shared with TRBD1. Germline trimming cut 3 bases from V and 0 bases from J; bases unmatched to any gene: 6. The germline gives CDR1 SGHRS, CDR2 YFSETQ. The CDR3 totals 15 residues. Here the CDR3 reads CASSSGQANSYEQYF. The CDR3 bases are TGCGCCAGCAGCTCAGGACAGGCGAACTCCTACGAGCAGTACTTC.

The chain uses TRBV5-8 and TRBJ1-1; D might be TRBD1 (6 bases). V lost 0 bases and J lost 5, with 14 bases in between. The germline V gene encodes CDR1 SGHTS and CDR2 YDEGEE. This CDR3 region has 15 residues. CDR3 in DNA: TGTGCCAGCAGCTTGGTTAGGGGGAAGGAAACTGAAGCTTTCTTT. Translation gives CASSLVRGKETEAFF.

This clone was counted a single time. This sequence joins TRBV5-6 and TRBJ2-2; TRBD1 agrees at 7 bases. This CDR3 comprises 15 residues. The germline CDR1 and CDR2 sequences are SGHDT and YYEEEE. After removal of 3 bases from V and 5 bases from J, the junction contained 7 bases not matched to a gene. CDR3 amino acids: CASSSLQGRTGELFF. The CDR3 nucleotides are TGTGCCAGCAGCTCCTTACAGGGGCGGACCGGGGAGCTGTTTTTT.

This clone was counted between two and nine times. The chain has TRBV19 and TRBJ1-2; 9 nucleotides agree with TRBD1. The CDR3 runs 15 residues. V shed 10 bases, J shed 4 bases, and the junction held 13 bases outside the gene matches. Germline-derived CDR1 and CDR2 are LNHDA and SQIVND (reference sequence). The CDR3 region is CATRTRQGEGYGYTF. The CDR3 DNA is TGTGCCACCCGAACCAGACAGGGGGAGGGCTATGGCTACACCTTC.

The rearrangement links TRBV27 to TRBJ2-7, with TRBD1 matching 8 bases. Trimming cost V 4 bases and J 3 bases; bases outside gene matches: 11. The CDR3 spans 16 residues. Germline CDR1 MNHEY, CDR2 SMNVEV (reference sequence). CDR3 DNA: TGTGCCAGCAGTTCCGTCGGGACAGGATGGGGCTACGAGCAGTACTTC. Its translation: CASSSVGTGWGYEQYF.

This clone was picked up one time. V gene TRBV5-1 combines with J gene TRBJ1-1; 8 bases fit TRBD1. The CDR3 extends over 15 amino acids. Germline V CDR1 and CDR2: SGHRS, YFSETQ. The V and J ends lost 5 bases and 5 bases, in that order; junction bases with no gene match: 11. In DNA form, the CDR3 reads TGCGCCAGCAGTCAAGACAGGGGTCAGGGGACTGAAGCTTTCTTT. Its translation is CASSQDRGQGTEAFF.

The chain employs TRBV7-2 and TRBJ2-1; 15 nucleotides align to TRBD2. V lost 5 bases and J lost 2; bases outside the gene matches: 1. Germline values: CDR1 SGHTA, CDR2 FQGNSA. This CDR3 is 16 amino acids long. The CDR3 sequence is CASSRTSGGAYNEQFF. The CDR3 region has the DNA TGTGCCAGCAGCAGGACTAGCGGGGGGGCCTACAATGAGCAGTTCTTC.

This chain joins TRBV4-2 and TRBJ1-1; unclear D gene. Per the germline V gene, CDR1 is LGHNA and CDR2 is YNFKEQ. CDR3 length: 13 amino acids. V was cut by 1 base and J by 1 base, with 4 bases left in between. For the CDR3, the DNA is TGTGCCAGCAGCCAAGTCAAGAACACTGAAGCTTTCTTT. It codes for CASSQVKNTEAFF.

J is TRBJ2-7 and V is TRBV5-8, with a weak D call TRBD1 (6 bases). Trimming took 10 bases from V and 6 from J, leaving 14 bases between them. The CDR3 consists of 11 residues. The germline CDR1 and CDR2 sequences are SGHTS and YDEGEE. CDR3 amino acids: CASNRALEQYF. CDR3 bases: TGTGCCTCGAACAGGGCCCTCGAGCAGTACTTC.

The CDR3 region has the DNA TGCGCCAGCAGCCTCGGCTCCAGCGAAGAGACCCAGTACTTC. It specifies CASSLGSSEETQYF. This chain uses TRBV4-1 with TRBJ2-5, with D hard to call. The germline CDR1 and CDR2 sequences are MGHRA and YSYEKL. The CDR3 is 14 amino acids. V was cut by 4 bases and J by 3 bases, with 12 bases left in between.

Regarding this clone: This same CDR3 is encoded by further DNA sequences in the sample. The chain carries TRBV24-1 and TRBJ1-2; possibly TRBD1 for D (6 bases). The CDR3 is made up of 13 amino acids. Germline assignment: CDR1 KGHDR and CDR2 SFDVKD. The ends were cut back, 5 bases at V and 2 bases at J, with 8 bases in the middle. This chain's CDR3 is CATSGGGNYGYTF. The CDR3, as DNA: TGTGCCACCAGTGGCGGGGGCAACTATGGCTACACCTTC.

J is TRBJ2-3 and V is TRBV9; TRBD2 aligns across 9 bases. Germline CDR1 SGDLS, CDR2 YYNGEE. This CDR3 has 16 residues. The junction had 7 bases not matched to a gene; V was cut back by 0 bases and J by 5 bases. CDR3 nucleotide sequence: TGTGCCAGCAGCGTAGTTGCGGGGGGGCCTATAGATACGCAGTATTTT. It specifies CASSVVAGGPIDTQYF. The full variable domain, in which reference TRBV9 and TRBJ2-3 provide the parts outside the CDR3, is DSGVTQTPKHLITATGQRVTLRCSPRSGDLSVYWYQQSLDQGLQFLIQYYNGEERAKGNILERFSAQQFPDLHSELNLSSLELGDSALYFCASSVVAGGPIDTQYFGPGTRLTVL.

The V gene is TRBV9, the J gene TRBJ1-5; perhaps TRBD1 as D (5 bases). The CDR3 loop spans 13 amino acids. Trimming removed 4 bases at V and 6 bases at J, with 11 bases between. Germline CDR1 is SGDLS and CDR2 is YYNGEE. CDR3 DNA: TGTGCCAGCAGCCCCGGGGGGGTTCAGCCCCAGCATTTT. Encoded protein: CASSPGGVQPQHF.